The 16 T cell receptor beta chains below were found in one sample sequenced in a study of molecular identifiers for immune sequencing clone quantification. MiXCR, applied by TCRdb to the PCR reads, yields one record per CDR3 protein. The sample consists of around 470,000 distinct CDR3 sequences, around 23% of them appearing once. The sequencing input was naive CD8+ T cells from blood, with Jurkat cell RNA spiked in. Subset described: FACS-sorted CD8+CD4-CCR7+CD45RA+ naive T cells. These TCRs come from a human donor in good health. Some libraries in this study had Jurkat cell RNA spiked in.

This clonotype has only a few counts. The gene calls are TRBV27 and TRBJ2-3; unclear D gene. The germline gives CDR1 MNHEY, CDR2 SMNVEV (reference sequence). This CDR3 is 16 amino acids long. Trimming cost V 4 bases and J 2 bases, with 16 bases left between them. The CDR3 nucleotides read TGTGCCAGCAGTTACCTCTTCGGGCTCTACACAGATACGCAGTATTTT. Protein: CASSYLFGLYTDTQYF.

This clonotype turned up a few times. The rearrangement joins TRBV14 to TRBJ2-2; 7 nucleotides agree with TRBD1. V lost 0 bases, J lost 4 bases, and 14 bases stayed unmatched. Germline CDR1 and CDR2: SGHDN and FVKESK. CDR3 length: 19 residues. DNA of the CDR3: TGTGCCAGCAGCCAAGAGATAGGGTACCGGGACAGTGCCACCGGGGAGCTGTTTTTT. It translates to CASSQEIGYRDSATGELFF. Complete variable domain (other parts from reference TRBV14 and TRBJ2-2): EAGVTQFPSHSVIEKGQTVTLRCDPISGHDNLYWYRRVMGKEIKFLLHFVKESKQDESGMPNNRFLAERTGGTYSTLKVQPAELEDSGVYFCASSQEIGYRDSATGELFFGEGSRLTVL.

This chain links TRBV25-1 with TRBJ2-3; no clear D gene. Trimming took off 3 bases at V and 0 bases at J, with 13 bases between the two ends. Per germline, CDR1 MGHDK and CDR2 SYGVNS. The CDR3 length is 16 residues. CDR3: CASSDVPGTSTDTQYF. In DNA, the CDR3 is TGTGCCAGCAGTGATGTCCCGGGTACTAGCACAGATACGCAGTATTTT.

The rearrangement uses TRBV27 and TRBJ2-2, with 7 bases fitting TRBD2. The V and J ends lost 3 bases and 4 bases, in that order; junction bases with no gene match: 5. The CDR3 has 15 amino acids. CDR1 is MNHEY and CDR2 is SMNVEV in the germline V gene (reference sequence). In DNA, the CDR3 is TGTGCCAGCAGTTTTCCGGGCGGGAGCACCGGGGAGCTGTTTTTT. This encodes CASSFPGGSTGELFF.

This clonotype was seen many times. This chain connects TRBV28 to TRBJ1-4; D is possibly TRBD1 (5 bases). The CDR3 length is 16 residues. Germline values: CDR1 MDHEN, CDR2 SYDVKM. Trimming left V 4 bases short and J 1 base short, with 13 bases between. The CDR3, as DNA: TGTGCCAGCAGTTCGCCCCGACAGCAAACTAATGAAAAACTGTTTTTT. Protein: CASSSPRQQTNEKLFF.

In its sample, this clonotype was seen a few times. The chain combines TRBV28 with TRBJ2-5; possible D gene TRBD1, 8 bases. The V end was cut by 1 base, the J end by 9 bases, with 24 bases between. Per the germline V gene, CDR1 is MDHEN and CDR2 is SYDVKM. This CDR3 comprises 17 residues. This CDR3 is CASSLYRSGGRGEPQYF. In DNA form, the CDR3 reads TGTGCCAGCAGTTTATATCGCTCAGGGGGCCGGGGGGAGCCCCAGTACTTC.

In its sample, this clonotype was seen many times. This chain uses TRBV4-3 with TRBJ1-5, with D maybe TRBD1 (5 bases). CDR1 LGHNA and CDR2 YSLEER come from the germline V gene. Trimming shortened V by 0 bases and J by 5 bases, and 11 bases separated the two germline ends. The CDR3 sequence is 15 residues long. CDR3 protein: CASSQERGGYQPQHF. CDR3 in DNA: TGCGCCAGCAGCCAAGAAAGGGGAGGGTATCAGCCCCAGCATTTT.

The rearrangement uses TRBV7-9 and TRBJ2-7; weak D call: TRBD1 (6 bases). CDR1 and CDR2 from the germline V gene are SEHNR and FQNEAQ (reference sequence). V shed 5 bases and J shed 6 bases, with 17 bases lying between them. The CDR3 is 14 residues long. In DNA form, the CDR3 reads TGTGCCAGCAGCCCTGTGCTAGGGGGTTCCGAGCAGTACTTC. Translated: CASSPVLGGSEQYF.

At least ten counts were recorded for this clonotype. CDR3 amino acids: CAPVEQPKASGYNEQFF. The CDR3 nucleotides are TGTGCCCCCGTGGAGCAACCCAAGGCTAGCGGGTACAATGAGCAGTTCTTC. The chain uses TRBV21-1 and TRBJ2-1; TRBD2, the D gene given by the table, was not confirmed from the DNA. TRBV21-1 is tagged as a pseudogene. The CDR3 covers 17 residues.

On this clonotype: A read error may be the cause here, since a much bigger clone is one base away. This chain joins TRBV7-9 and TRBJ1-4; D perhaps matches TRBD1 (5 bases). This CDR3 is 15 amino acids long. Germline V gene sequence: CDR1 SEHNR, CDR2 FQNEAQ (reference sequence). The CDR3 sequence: CASSFARGVDEELFF. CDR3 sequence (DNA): TGTGCCAGCAGCTTTGCCCGGGGCGTTGATGAAGAACTGTTTTTT.

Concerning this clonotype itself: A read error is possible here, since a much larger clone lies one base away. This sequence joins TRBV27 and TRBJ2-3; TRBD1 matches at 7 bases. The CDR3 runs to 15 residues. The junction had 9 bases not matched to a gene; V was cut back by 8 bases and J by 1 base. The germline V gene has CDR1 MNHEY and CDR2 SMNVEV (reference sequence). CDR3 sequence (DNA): TGTGCCAGCCGCGACAGGGCCCGTCGCACAGATACGCAGTATTTT. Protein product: CASRDRARRTDTQYF.

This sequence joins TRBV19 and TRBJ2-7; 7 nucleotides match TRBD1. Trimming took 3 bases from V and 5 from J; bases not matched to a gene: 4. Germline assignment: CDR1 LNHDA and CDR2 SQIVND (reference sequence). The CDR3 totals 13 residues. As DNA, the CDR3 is TGTGCCAGTAGTATGGGGACAGCGAACGAGCAGTACTTC. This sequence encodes CASSMGTANEQYF. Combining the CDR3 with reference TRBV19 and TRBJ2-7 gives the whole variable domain DGGITQSPKYLFRKEGQNVTLSCEQNLNHDAMYWYRQDPGQGLRLIYYSQIVNDFQKGDIAEGYSVSREKKESFPLTVTSAQKNPTAFYLCASSMGTANEQYFGPGTRLTVT.

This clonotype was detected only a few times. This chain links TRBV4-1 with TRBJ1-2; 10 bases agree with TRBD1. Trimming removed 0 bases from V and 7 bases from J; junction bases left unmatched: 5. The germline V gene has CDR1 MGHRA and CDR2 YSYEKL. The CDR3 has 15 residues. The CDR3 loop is CASSQEDRGRGGYTF. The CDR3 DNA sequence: TGCGCCAGCAGCCAAGAAGACAGGGGGCGAGGTGGCTACACCTTC.

The CDR3 region is CAWSVEINTEAFF. For the CDR3, the DNA is TGTGCCTGGAGTGTAGAGATAAACACTGAAGCTTTCTTT. The chain is built from TRBV30 and TRBJ1-1, with D unclear. The germline V gene encodes CDR1 GTSNPN and CDR2 SVGIG (reference sequence). CDR3 size: 13 residues. V lost 0 bases and J 2 bases, leaving 7 bases between the germline ends.

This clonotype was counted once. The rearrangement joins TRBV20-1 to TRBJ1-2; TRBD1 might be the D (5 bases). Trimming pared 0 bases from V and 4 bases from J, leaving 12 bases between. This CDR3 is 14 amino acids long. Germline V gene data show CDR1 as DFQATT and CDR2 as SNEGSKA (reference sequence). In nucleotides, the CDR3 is TGCAGTGCTAGAGATAGGGACGTTCCCTATGGCTACACCTTC. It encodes CSARDRDVPYGYTF.

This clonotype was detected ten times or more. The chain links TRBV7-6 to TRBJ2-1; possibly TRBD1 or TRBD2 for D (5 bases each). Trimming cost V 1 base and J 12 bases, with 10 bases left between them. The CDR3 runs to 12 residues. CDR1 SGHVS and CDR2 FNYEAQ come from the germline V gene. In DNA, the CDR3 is TGTGCCAGCAGCTTAGGGGACGGCAGGCAGTTCTTC. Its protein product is CASSLGDGRQFF.